Included here is one T cell receptor (beta chain) sequence, with context. Its antigen is currently unknown. The CDR3 is 15 amino acids. V trimming: 6 bases; J trimming: 4 bases; junction bases outside the gene matches: 10. Germline CDR1 reads SGHRS; CDR2 reads YFSETQ. The data were obtained in a study of T cell responses to AZD1222 COVID-19 vaccine. General observations from the study: Spike regions recognized by vaccine-associated CD4 TCRs spanned the protein, led by 160-218 and 743-854. There were repertoire samples only from the period after the peak T cell response. Nearly half of spike-specific TCRs reportedly go after variant regions that carry no mutations.

It was second doses at about 4 or about 12 weeks that were pooled. TCRdb keeps only in-frame clones here, not all; method: immunoSEQ multiplex PCR. In the table there are about 170,000 clones, around nine tenths of which are singletons. The material sequenced was peripheral blood, taken 28 days after the second AZD1222 dose. This chain uses TRBV5-1 with TRBJ1-1, with 9 bases identical to TRBD1. The TCR comes from an adult who received the AZD1222 COVID-19 vaccine. CDR3 DNA: TGCGCCAGCACCCCTCGGGACAGGGACCTCACTGAAGCTTTCTTT. Its translation: CASTPRDRDLTEAFF.